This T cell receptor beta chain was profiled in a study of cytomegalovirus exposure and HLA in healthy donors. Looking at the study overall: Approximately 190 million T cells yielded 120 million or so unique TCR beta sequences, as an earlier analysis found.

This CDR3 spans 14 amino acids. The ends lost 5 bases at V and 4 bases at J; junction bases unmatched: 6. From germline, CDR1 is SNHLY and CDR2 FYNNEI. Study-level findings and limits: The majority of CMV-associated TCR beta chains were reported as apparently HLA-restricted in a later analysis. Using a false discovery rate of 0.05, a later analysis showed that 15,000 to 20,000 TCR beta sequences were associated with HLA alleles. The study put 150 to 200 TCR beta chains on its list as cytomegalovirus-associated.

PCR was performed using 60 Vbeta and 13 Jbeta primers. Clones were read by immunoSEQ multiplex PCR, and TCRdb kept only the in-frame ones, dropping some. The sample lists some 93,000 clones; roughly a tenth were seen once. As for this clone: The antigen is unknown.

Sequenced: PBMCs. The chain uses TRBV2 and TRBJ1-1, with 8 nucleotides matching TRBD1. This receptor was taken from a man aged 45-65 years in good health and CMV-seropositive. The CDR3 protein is CASSSQGAGTEAFF. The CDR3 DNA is TGTGCCAGCAGTTCGCAGGGGGCCGGCACTGAAGCTTTCTTT. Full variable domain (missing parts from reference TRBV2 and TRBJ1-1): EPEVTQTPSHQVTQMGQEVILRCVPISNHLYFYWYRQILGQKVEFLVSFYNNEISEKSEIFDDQFSVERPDGSNFTLKIRSTKLEDSAMYFCASSSQGAGTEAFFGQGTRLTVV.